These T cell receptor beta chains were read from a single sample in a study of identical twins. MiXCR, applied by TCRdb to the 5' RACE reads, yields one record per CDR3 protein. The table lists roughly 490,000 distinct CDR3 sequences, approximately 15% of them singletons. The same sample was also used in a study of yellow fever vaccine responses in identical twins.

Sample: CD4+ T cells sorted from blood. The receptors derive from a woman under 30 in good health. CDR3s leave out the opening cysteine and the closing phenylalanine or tryptophan. D genes are given only for firm matches.

V gene: TRBV4-2; D gene: TRBD2; CDR3 protein: ASSQGDTSGGGNEQF
V gene: TRBV6-1; D gene: .; CDR3 protein: ASSPEGLNYNTGELF
V gene: TRBV3-1; D gene: .; CDR3 protein: ASSQPSRAQY
V gene: TRBV4-3; D gene: TRBD1; CDR3 protein: ASSQDYGQVTDTQY
V gene: TRBV29-1; D gene: TRBD2; CDR3 protein: SVEGGTIYNEQF
V gene: TRBV9; D gene: TRBD1; CDR3 protein: ASSVAETGNSPLH
V gene: TRBV6-2/TRBV6-3; D gene: .; CDR3 protein: ASSYQYTGELF
V gene: TRBV6-1; D gene: .; CDR3 protein: ASSVDGMYQETQY
V gene: TRBV18; D gene: .; CDR3 protein: ASSVGGVMNTEAF
V gene: TRBV18; D gene: .; CDR3 protein: ASSAGRLYEQY
V gene: TRBV2; D gene: .; CDR3 protein: ASREGKQY
V gene: TRBV3-1; D gene: .; CDR3 protein: ASSQDGRLVSGEQPQH
V gene: TRBV9; D gene: .; CDR3 protein: ASSFWGGAPTDTQY
V gene: TRBV4-3; D gene: .; CDR3 protein: ASSQKGPWPHEQF
V gene: TRBV7-9; D gene: .; CDR3 protein: ASSPTGVMGTEAF
V gene: TRBV3-1; D gene: TRBD2; CDR3 protein: ASSQVLGGGATMITQY
V gene: TRBV2; D gene: .; CDR3 protein: ASTIAPPGELF
V gene: TRBV7-2; D gene: .; CDR3 protein: ASSLGLPLSEQF
V gene: TRBV14; D gene: .; CDR3 protein: ASSRAGGGNIQY
V gene: TRBV19; D gene: .; CDR3 protein: ASSSRLNTGELF
V gene: TRBV10-2; D gene: TRBD2; CDR3 protein: ASSGLAMYEQY
V gene: TRBV2; D gene: TRBD1; CDR3 protein: ASVWTGASYEQY
V gene: TRBV21-1; D gene: .; CDR3 protein: ASSKRTSGTSTDTQY
V gene: TRBV5-5; D gene: .; CDR3 protein: ASSSDYYEQY
V gene: TRBV18; D gene: .; CDR3 protein: ASSPARGADTQY
V gene: TRBV12-5; D gene: TRBD1; CDR3 protein: ASAPGQVGAGANVLT
V gene: TRBV5-1; D gene: TRBD1; CDR3 protein: ASSSLLQGGADTQY
V gene: TRBV6-5; D gene: TRBD1; CDR3 protein: ASSLIQGADYNEQF
V gene: TRBV20-1; D gene: TRBD2; CDR3 protein: SAATSGRSDTQY
V gene: TRBV20-1; D gene: TRBD2; CDR3 protein: SAKESSLGLAFETQY
V gene: TRBV29-1; D gene: TRBD2; CDR3 protein: SVPAGGNGDTQY
V gene: TRBV10-3; D gene: TRBD1; CDR3 protein: AISGTVGSPLH
V gene: TRBV20-1; D gene: TRBD2; CDR3 protein: SATTSGREYTGELF
V gene: TRBV3-1; D gene: TRBD1; CDR3 protein: ASSQKTGQGARQETQY
V gene: TRBV30; D gene: TRBD1; CDR3 protein: ACNRGTGTEAF
V gene: TRBV7-3; D gene: TRBD2; CDR3 protein: ASSLRGLAVNTGELF
V gene: TRBV11-2; D gene: TRBD2; CDR3 protein: ASSPAGGTSGGYNEQF
V gene: TRBV6-6; D gene: .; CDR3 protein: ASSADFGEQF
V gene: TRBV29-1; D gene: .; CDR3 protein: SVSASFTETQY
V gene: TRBV5-1; D gene: .; CDR3 protein: ASSLAGAQNDEQF
V gene: TRBV4-2; D gene: TRBD2; CDR3 protein: ASSQVLGLAGGTNTGELF
V gene: TRBV10-3; D gene: TRBD1; CDR3 protein: AISQKTGGGTDTQY
V gene: TRBV10-1; D gene: TRBD2; CDR3 protein: ATSSGTSGRGDTQY
V gene: TRBV18; D gene: .; CDR3 protein: ASSRGRGDSYEQY
V gene: TRBV18; D gene: .; CDR3 protein: ASSPLASQDNEQF
V gene: TRBV6-6; D gene: .; CDR3 protein: ASSKIQESEQF
V gene: TRBV6-1; D gene: TRBD2; CDR3 protein: ASSEASGRGETQY
V gene: TRBV2; D gene: TRBD2; CDR3 protein: ASSGPRTSGGYNEQF
V gene: TRBV28; D gene: TRBD1; CDR3 protein: ASSLRDRGLY
V gene: TRBV3-1; D gene: .; CDR3 protein: ASSQDYGQQLLAGYT
V gene: TRBV20-1; D gene: TRBD1; CDR3 protein: SAPDRGPAGELF
V gene: TRBV30; D gene: TRBD1; CDR3 protein: AWKGAVNTEAF
V gene: TRBV4-1; D gene: TRBD1; CDR3 protein: ASSQDPITGGSYNEQF
V gene: TRBV5-1; D gene: TRBD1; CDR3 protein: ASRSGTGSSYEQY
V gene: TRBV20-1; D gene: .; CDR3 protein: SAPWSAYEQY
V gene: TRBV24-1; D gene: TRBD1; CDR3 protein: ATSDPGTGIYEQY
V gene: TRBV7-2; D gene: TRBD2; CDR3 protein: ASSLALGTSEKGSYEQY
V gene: TRBV2; D gene: .; CDR3 protein: ASSLSGAGEQF
V gene: TRBV12-3/TRBV12-4; D gene: TRBD2; CDR3 protein: ASKKAGATYEQY